These T cell receptor beta chains were read from a single sample in a study of T cell responses to AZD1222 COVID-19 vaccine. Some clones are missing from TCRdb's copy, which holds only in-frame ones; the method was immunoSEQ multiplex PCR. The sample has roughly 140,000 clones, about 87% seen once; the top ten hold 3% to 4%. Sequenced here: peripheral blood, sampled on day 0 of MenACWY control vaccination. These receptors were obtained from an adult in good health. The CDR3 runs from the conserved cysteine through the conserved F or W. The order of the fields is clone size, J gene, D gene, V gene, CDR3 DNA, CDR3 protein. The D gene is left open where the match is weak. Size is stated for part of the rows, as once, few or many counts, or as a class when the clone is expanded.

>few|TRBJ2-7|.|TRBV7-8
TGTGCCAGCAGCTTACGGAGGGAGAAAGGCTACGAGCAGTACTTC
CASSLRREKGYEQYF
>.|TRBJ1-4|.|TRBV21-1
TGTGCCAGCAGCAAGATGTTGTCTACAACTAATGAAAAACTGTTTTTT
CASSKMLSTTNEKLFF
>.|TRBJ2-7|.|TRBV5-8
TGTGCCAGCAGCCGAGACCCCACCGAGCAGTACTTC
CASSRDPTEQYF
>.|TRBJ1-5|TRBD1|TRBV5-6
TGTGCCAGCAGCTTCTCACAGGGGTTAAATCAGCCCCAGCATTTT
CASSFSQGLNQPQHF
>.|TRBJ1-2|.|TRBV7-9
TGTGCCAGCAGCTACCCCCAAGATGGCTACACCTTC
CASSYPQDGYTF
>.|TRBJ2-3|TRBD2|TRBV4-1
TGCGCCAGCAGCCAAGATATTGAGCGGGAGGCAAATACGCAGTATTTT
CASSQDIEREANTQYF
>.|TRBJ2-7|TRBD1|TRBV10-2
TGCGCCAGCAGAGGACAGGGGGAAGCCTACGAGCAGTACTTC
CASRGQGEAYEQYF
>.|TRBJ2-5|.|TRBV2
TGTGCCAGCAGTGAAAACAACCAAGAGACCCAGTACTTC
CASSENNQETQYF
>.|TRBJ1-1|TRBD1|TRBV10-3
TGTGCCATCAGTGCGTTGCCGGGACAGGGGGCCGGCACTGAAGCTTTCTTT
CAISALPGQGAGTEAFF
>.|TRBJ2-1|.|TRBV6-5
TGTGCCAGCAGTTACACATGGACAGACAATGAGCAGTTCTTC
CASSYTWTDNEQFF